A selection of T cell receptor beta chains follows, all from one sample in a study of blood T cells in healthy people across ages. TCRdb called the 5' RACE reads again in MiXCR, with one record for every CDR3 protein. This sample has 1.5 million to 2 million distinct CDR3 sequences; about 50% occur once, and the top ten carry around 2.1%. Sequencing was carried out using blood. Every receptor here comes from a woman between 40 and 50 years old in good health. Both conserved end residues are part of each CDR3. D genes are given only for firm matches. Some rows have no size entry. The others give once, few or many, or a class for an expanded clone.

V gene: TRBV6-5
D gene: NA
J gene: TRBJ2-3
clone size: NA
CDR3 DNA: TGTGCCAGCAGTTACTCCCCAACCAGAGATACGCAGTATTTT
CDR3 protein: CASSYSPTRDTQYF

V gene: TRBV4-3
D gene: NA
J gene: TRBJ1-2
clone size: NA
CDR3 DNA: TGCGCCAGCAGCCAAGTTCTGGGAGTGGGCTATGGCTACACCTTC
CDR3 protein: CASSQVLGVGYGYTF

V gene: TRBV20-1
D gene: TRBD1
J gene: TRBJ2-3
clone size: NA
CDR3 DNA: TGCAGTGCTAGAACGAGACAGGGTCGGACAGATACGCAGTATTTT
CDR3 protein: CSARTRQGRTDTQYF

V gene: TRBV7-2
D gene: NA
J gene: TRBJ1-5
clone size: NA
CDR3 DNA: TGTGCCAGCAGCTTAGCTGAGGGCAGGCAGCCCCAGCATTTT
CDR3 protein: CASSLAEGRQPQHF

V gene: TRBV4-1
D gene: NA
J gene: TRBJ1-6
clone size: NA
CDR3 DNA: TGCGCCAGCAGCCAAGCGAGGGGAGACAGAGGACAATATAATTCACCCCTCCACTTT
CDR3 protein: CASSQARGDRGQYNSPLHF

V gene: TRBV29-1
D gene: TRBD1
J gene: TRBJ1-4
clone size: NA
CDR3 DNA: TGCAGCGTGGGGACAGAAGGGGAAAAACTGTTTTTT
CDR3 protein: CSVGTEGEKLFF

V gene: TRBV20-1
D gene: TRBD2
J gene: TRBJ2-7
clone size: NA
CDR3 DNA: TGCAGTGCTAGAGATCGCAGGAGGACTAGCGGGGGGGCTTACTACGAGCAGTACTTC
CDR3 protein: CSARDRRRTSGGAYYEQYF

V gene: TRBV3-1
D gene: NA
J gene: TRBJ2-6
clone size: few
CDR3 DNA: TGTGCCAGCAGCCAGGCCCCCGTATCTGGGGCCAACGTCCTGACTTTC
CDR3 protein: CASSQAPVSGANVLTF

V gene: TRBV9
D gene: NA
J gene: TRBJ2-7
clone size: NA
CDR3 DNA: TGTGCCAGCAGCGACCTCGCAGGGAGTTCCAATGAGCAGTACTTC
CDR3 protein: CASSDLAGSSNEQYF

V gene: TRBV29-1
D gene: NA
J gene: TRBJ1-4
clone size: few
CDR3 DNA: TGCAGCGTGGGGAATTCTCCCGCAACTAATGAAAAACTGTTTTTT
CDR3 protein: CSVGNSPATNEKLFF

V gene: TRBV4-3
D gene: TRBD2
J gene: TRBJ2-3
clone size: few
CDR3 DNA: TGCGCCAGCAGCCGAGTAGCGGGGCACACAGATACGCAGTATTTT
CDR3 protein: CASSRVAGHTDTQYF

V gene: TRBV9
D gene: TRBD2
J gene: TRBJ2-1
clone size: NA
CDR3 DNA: TGTGCCAGCAGGAAGGGACTAGCGGGGAATGAGCAGTTCTTC
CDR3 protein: CASRKGLAGNEQFF

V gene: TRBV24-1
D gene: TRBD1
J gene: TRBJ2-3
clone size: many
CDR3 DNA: TGTGCCACCAGTGATTGGACAGGGGATACAGATACGCAGTATTTT
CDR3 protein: CATSDWTGDTDTQYF

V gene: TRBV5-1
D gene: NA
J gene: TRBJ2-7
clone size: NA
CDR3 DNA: TGCGCCAGCCGACCCCACAGCTCCTACGAGCAGTACTTC
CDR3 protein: CASRPHSSYEQYF

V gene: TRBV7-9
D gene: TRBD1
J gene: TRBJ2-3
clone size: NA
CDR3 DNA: TGTGCCAGCAGCTCGACAGGGGGCAAGATAGATACGCAGTATTTT
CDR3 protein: CASSSTGGKIDTQYF

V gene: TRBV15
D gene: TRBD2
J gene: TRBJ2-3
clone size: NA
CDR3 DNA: TGTGCCACCAGCAGAGGGGGGACTAGCGGAGTTAGCACAGATACGCAGTATTTT
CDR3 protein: CATSRGGTSGVSTDTQYF

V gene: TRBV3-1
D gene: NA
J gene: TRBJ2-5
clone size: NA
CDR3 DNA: TGTGCCAGCAGCCGATACCTTAGGGGGTCCTCCCAAGAGACCCAGTACTTC
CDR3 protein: CASSRYLRGSSQETQYF

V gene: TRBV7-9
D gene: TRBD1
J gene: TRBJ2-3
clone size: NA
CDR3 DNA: TGTGCCAGCAGCTTAGGGGGACAGCGTCGAGATACGCAGTATTTT
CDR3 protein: CASSLGGQRRDTQYF

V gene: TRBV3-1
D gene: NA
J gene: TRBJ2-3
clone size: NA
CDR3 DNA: TGTGCCAGCAGCCAAGATTTAGTGCGTGCCTCCGACTTTAGCACAGATACGCAGTATTTT
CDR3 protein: CASSQDLVRASDFSTDTQYF

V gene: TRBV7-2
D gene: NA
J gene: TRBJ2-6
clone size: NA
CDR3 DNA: TGTGCCAGCAGCCCGAACCCGACAGGAGTTCTCTCTGGGGCCAACGTCCTGACTTTC
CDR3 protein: CASSPNPTGVLSGANVLTF

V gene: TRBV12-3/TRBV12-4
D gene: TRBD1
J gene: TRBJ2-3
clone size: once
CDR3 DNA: TGTGCCAGCAGTTTGTGGGACAGGGTAGATACGCAGTATTTT
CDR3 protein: CASSLWDRVDTQYF

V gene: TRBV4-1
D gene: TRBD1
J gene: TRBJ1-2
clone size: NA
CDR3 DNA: TGCGCCAGCAGCCAACTGGACAGGGGGGGATATGGCTACACCTTC
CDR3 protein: CASSQLDRGGYGYTF

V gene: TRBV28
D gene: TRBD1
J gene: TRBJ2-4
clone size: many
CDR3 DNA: TGTGCCAGCAGTCAAATCCACAGGGGTCGGGACATTCAGTACTTC
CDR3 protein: CASSQIHRGRDIQYF

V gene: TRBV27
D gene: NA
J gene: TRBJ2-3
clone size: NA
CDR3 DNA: TGTGCCAGCAGTTTATCTGTGACTAGCACAGATACGCAGTATTTT
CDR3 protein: CASSLSVTSTDTQYF

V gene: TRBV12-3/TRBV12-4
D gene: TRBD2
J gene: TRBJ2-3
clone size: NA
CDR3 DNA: TGTGCCAGCTTTCCCAGCGGGGGGGGAGATACGCAGTATTTT
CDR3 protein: CASFPSGGGDTQYF

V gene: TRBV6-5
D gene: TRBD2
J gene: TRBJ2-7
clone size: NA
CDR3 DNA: TGTGCCAGCAGTTACTCATCGCCGACGGGGGGGGCAAACTACAATGAGCAGTACTTC
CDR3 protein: CASSYSSPTGGANYNEQYF

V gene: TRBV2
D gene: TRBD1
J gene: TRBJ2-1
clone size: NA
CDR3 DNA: TGTGTCAGCAATCGGGACAGAACCAACAATGAGCAGTTCTTC
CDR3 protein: CVSNRDRTNNEQFF